These 7 T cell receptor beta chains came from one sample sequenced in a study of shared clonotypes between healthy human individuals. The table came from immunoSEQ multiplex PCR; TCRdb's copy has only in-frame clones and leaves some out. Here the sample spans about 690,000 clones, roughly 87% being singletons. Material for sequencing was memory CD8+ T cells from PBMCs. Subset meaning: CD45RO+ cells pooled with CCR7-negative TemRA cells. All receptors come from a man between 18 and 29 years old in good health. Some clones in this sample may be carry-over from other donors' samples.

The chain combines TRBV4-1 with TRBJ2-1; D may be TRBD1 or TRBD2 (5 bases each). The V gene lost 2 bases and the J gene lost 6 bases, with 14 bases spanning the gap. The CDR3 runs 15 residues. Germline CDR1 and CDR2: MGHRA and YSYEKL. CDR3 protein: CASSQLDRGPNEQFF. CDR3 nucleotides: TGCGCCAGCAGCCAACTGGACCGGGGACCCAATGAGCAGTTCTTC.

The CDR3 spells CASSQDLGWADGELFF. The CDR3 DNA follows: TGCGCCAGCAGCCAAGATCTTGGGTGGGCCGACGGGGAGCTGTTTTTT. The chain is built from TRBV4-1 and TRBJ2-2; no reliable D call. CDR3 length equals 16 residues. V was shortened by 0 bases and J by 7 bases, with 15 bases between the two germline ends. In germline, CDR1 is MGHRA, CDR2 YSYEKL.

The chain couples TRBV21-1 to TRBJ1-1; the table's D gene call, TRBD1, was not cross checked with the DNA. TRBV21-1 represents a pseudogene. The CDR3 has 22 amino acids. The DNA for the CDR3 is TGTGCCAGCAGCAAAGCATTAAGTCTGAGTTTAGGGGCGTTTGGGAACAACACTGAAGCTTTCTTT. Protein product: CASSKALSLSLGAFGNNTEAFF.

V gene TRBV27 combines with J gene TRBJ1-6; no reliable D call. The CDR3 spans 16 residues. V shed 4 bases and J shed 0 bases, with 10 bases lying between them. Germline V gives CDR1 MNHEY, CDR2 SMNVEV (reference sequence). The CDR3 reads CASSYSFSSYNSPLHF. In DNA, the CDR3 is TGTGCCAGCAGTTACAGCTTCAGCTCCTATAATTCACCCCTCCACTTT.

The chain links TRBV7-2 to TRBJ2-7, with TRBD2 as a possible D gene (5 bases). V gave up 4 bases and J gave up 7 bases, with 17 bases separating them. The germline V gene encodes CDR1 SGHTA and CDR2 FQGNSA. This CDR3 region has 14 residues. In DNA, the CDR3 is TGTGCCAGCAGCTACCGCGTGGCAGGAGGAGAGCAGTACTTC. Translated: CASSYRVAGGEQYF.

This clone was observed a few times. V and J are TRBV7-9 and TRBJ1-2, with a tentative D call TRBD1 (5 bases). The ends were cut back, 5 bases at V and 4 bases at J, with 14 bases in the middle. This CDR3 has 14 residues. The germline V gene encodes CDR1 SEHNR and CDR2 FQNEAQ (reference sequence). The CDR3 region is CASSRGTDIYGYTF. The CDR3 DNA sequence: TGTGCCAGCAGCCGTGGGACGGACATCTATGGCTACACCTTC. The whole variable domain, remainder taken from reference TRBV7-9 and TRBJ1-2, is DTGVSQNPRHKITKRGQNVTFRCDPISEHNRLYWYRQTLGQGPEFLTYFQNEAQLEKSRLLSDRFSAERPKGSFSTLEIQRTEQGDSAMYLCASSRGTDIYGYTFGSGTRLTVV.

V gene TRBV6-6 combines with J gene TRBJ2-5; D uncertain. CDR1 MNHNY and CDR2 SVGAGI come from the germline V gene (reference sequence). Trimming stripped 0 bases from V and 2 bases from J, with 7 bases between. CDR3 length: 14 amino acids. DNA of the CDR3: TGTGCCAGCAGTTACTCTCCTAGACAAGAGACCCAGTACTTC. As protein: CASSYSPRQETQYF.